This T cell receptor (beta chain) appears in the sequencing data of a study of blood T cell repertoires in COVID-19 (dated by TCRdb to about 2020). Study-level background: The collaborator samples originated in the United States, Italy and Spain and spanned the acute and convalescent phases of COVID-19. The samples were drawn from the first 160 participants of the ongoing ImmuneRACE study and from some 1,300 subjects provided by 6 global collaborators. Subjects who had been exposed to COVID-19, were actively infected with it, or had recovered from it provided the deeply sampled blood TCRbeta repertoires that made up the dataset. The repertoires were released in a freely available public database meant as a resource for research on the immune response to SARS-CoV-2. The material from the prospective study consisted of cDNA or gDNA derived from T cells, B-cell-depleted T cells, or PBMCs. Where HLA class I and class II types were available, the types were taken from metadata supplied by the sample provider, not from assay-based typing. Nearly every sample came with metadata listing a de-identified subject ID, COVID-19 status, age in years and sex.

Collaborating institutions collected whole blood in K2EDTA tubes following their own protocols. Collaborator samples were shipped for TCRbeta analysis as frozen whole blood, isolated PBMCs, or DNA extracted from either sample type. The immunoSEQ Assay, a bias-controlled multiplex PCR, was used to amplify TCRbeta CDR3 regions from genomic DNA. On the study's bioinformatics: Within the assay, amplification of reference gene primers was used to estimate how many nucleated cells each sample contained. To quantify the absolute abundance of each unique TCRbeta CDR3 rearrangement, sequence reads were collapsed and filtered. For each sample, productive Simpson clonality was calculated as the square root of Simpson's diversity index across productive rearrangements. TCRdb stores this immuneACCESS table with in-frame sequences only. Part of the clones is absent; in the studies checked, under half of the shortfall reflects unresolved V genes, and no reason is known for the rest. V and J calls and clone size are as listed in that table; D and trimming were resolved from the DNA. The sample yields tens of thousands of clones; around 88% were counted once. Together, the top ten hold approximately 6.8% of the sample.

Based on the germline V gene (reference sequence), the CDR1 and CDR2 sequences are MNHEY and SMNVEV. The CDR3 has 17 amino acids, counting the end cysteine and phenylalanine. Left in the record is the CDR3 DNA by itself, 51 bases read in frame from the first base. V lost 5 bases and J lost 7 bases; the stretch between them is 23 bases long. Broad study findings and their caveats: Clinical and demographic metadata were provided uncurated, with the amount varying by source and participant.

Concerning this clone: Its antigen is not yet known. Within one base of it there is no much larger clone, and no base qualities were kept.

The chain links TRBV27 with TRBJ1-4, with no D gene named confidently. Sequencing was performed on peripheral blood. The source is a woman older than 75 with acute or convalescent COVID-19. The bases are TGTGCCAGCAGTCTCACCCCCGGGAAGGCTCAAGGTGAAAAACTGTTTTTT. It translates to CASSLTPGKAQGEKLFF. The full variable domain, with segments outside the CDR3 supplied by the reference TRBV27 and TRBJ1-4 proteins, appears as EAQVTQNPRYLITVTGKKLTVTCSQNMNHEYMSWYRQDPGLGLRQIYYSMNVEVTDKGDVPEGYKVSRKEKRNFPLILESPSPNQTSLYFCASSLTPGKAQGEKLFFGSGTQLSVL.